The 14 T cell receptor beta chains below were found in one sample sequenced in a study of blood T cell repertoires in COVID-19. Generated by immunoSEQ multiplex PCR, the TCRdb table keeps only in-frame clones and is missing some. The table lists around 60,000 clones, about 70% of them singletons, with more than 15% in the top ten. The sample comprised peripheral blood. Every receptor here comes from a woman between 50 and 59 years old with active or convalescent COVID-19.

The V gene is TRBV4-2, the J gene TRBJ1-4; D is perhaps TRBD1 (5 bases). V was trimmed by 4 bases and J by 0 bases, leaving 12 bases between them. Germline CDR1 reads LGHNA; CDR2 reads YNFKEQ. The CDR3 contains 16 residues. CDR3 nucleotides: TGTGCCAGCAGCCCCCGGCAGGGAACAACTAATGAAAAACTGTTTTTT. It yields the protein CASSPRQGTTNEKLFF.

V gene TRBV5-5 combines with J gene TRBJ2-3; the match to TRBD2 covers 10 bases. This CDR3 spans 16 amino acids. CDR1 is SGHKS, CDR2 YYEKEE, per germline (reference sequence). The J segment lost 6 bases and the V segment lost 6 bases, leaving 13 bases of the junction unmatched. The CDR3 DNA reads as TGTGCCAGCATCCCGGGCCTAGCGGGAGTTGGTGATACGCAGTATTTT. It yields the protein CASIPGLAGVGDTQYF. Looking up the rest from reference TRBV5-5 and TRBJ2-3 gives the full variable domain: DAGVTQSPTHLIKTRGQQVTLRCSPISGHKSVSWYQQVLGQGPQFIFQYYEKEERGRGNFPDRFSARQFPNYSSELNVNALLLGDSALYLCASIPGLAGVGDTQYFGPGTRLTVL.

The CDR3 bases are TGTGCCAGCAGCCCGGGGAACTACGAGCAGTACTTC. Its protein is CASSPGNYEQYF. V and J are TRBV7-2 and TRBJ2-7; possibly TRBD2 for D (5 bases). CDR3 length: 12 amino acids. Trimming took off 5 bases at V and 3 bases at J, with 8 bases between the two ends. The germline CDR1 and CDR2 sequences are SGHTA and FQGNSA.

This clone was counted between two and nine times. The genes are TRBV23-1 and TRBJ1-1; the D is unclear. TRBV23-1 is sorted into the ORF group, with uncertain function. Trimming shortened V by 11 bases and J by 7 bases, and 20 bases separated the two germline ends. The CDR3 runs to 13 residues. CDR3: CAGLLGRLGEAFF. Written as DNA, the CDR3 is TGCGCCGGCCTCCTGGGCAGGCTCGGTGAAGCTTTCTTT.

This clone was seen only a few times. The genes are TRBV5-6 and TRBJ2-7; TRBD2 is a possible D gene (5 bases). This CDR3 has 13 residues. Germline CDR1 reads SGHDT; CDR2 reads YYEEEE. V was pared by 1 base and J by 4 bases, with 9 bases between. Here the CDR3 DNA reads TGTGCCAGCAGCTTGCGGGATTCGTACGAGCAGTACTTC. Translated: CASSLRDSYEQYF.

This rearrangement joins TRBV3-1 (or the pseudogene TRBV3-2) to TRBJ2-3, with D uncertain. This CDR3 contains 13 residues. The V gene's germline CDR1 is LGHDT and CDR2 YNNKEL (reference sequence). Trimming left V 0 bases short and J 4 bases short, with 5 bases between. CDR3 nucleotides: TGTGCCAGCAGCCAAGAAGGAGCAGATACGCAGTATTTT. Encoded protein: CASSQEGADTQYF.

V and J are TRBV30 and TRBJ2-1; 7 bases map to TRBD2. This CDR3 has 16 amino acids. CDR1 is GTSNPN, CDR2 SVGIG, per germline (reference sequence). V was clipped by 2 bases and J by 4 bases; unmatched bases: 11. Written as DNA, the CDR3 is TGTGCCTGGAGTAGGGGATATCAGCGGGAATACAATGAGCAGTTCTTC. Encoded protein: CAWSRGYQREYNEQFF.

This rearrangement joins TRBV11-2 to TRBJ2-7; D is perhaps TRBD2 (5 bases). Trimming pared 5 bases from V and 0 bases from J, leaving 17 bases between. CDR1 is SGHAT and CDR2 is FQNNGV in the germline V gene. The CDR3 extends over 16 amino acids. For the CDR3, the DNA is TGTGCCAGCAGCCCCACGGACGGGATAAGCTCCTACGAGCAGTACTTC. This encodes CASSPTDGISSYEQYF.

This chain connects TRBV28 to TRBJ2-3, with 16 nucleotides matching TRBD2. V was clipped by 1 base and J by 2 bases; unmatched bases: 3. CDR1 and CDR2 from the germline V gene are MDHEN and SYDVKM. The CDR3 is 18 amino acids. CDR3 nucleotides: TGTGCCAGCAGTTTATCGGGACTAGCGGGAGGGCCCACAGATACGCAGTATTTT. It specifies CASSLSGLAGGPTDTQYF.

This clone came up once. This CDR3 reads CASSNTGDSGYTF. CDR3 nucleotide sequence: TGTGCCAGTAGTAACACAGGGGATTCTGGCTACACCTTC. The rearrangement links TRBV19 to TRBJ1-2; 7 bases line up with TRBD1. The CDR3 is made up of 13 amino acids. V lost 4 bases to trimming and J lost 7 bases; unmatched junction nucleotides: 6. Per the germline V gene, CDR1 is LNHDA and CDR2 is SQIVND (reference sequence).

The chain links TRBV19 to TRBJ1-4; 8 bases line up with TRBD1. The CDR3 covers 15 residues. V lost 5 bases and J lost 5; bases outside the gene matches: 7. Germline V gives CDR1 LNHDA, CDR2 SQIVND (reference sequence). CDR3 sequence (DNA): TGTGCCAGTAGTCCGGGGGACAGGTTCAATGAAAAACTGTTTTTT. Its protein product is CASSPGDRFNEKLFF.

V is TRBV28 and J is TRBJ1-5; no clear D gene. The V and J ends lost 5 bases and 6 bases respectively, with 11 bases between them. The CDR3 consists of 13 residues. The germline V gene encodes CDR1 MDHEN and CDR2 SYDVKM. The CDR3 bases are TGTGCCAGCAGTAAACCCTCGGGTCAGCCCCAGCATTTT. Its protein is CASSKPSGQPQHF. The whole variable domain, remainder taken from reference TRBV28 and TRBJ1-5, is DVKVTQSSRYLVKRTGEKVFLECVQDMDHENMFWYRQDPGLGLRLIYFSYDVKMKEKGDIPEGYSVSREKKERFSLILESASTNQTSMYLCASSKPSGQPQHFGDGTRLSIL.

The chain has TRBV2 and TRBJ2-2; 8 nucleotides match TRBD2. This CDR3 region has 14 residues. The ends lost 5 bases at V and 6 bases at J; junction bases unmatched: 5. The germline V gene has CDR1 SNHLY and CDR2 FYNNEI. CDR3 region: CASSTGTRAGELFF. The CDR3 DNA is TGTGCCAGCAGTACGGGGACTAGAGCCGGGGAGCTGTTTTTT.

V usage is TRBV10-2 and J usage is TRBJ1-6, with a possible D match to TRBD1 (5 bases). Germline V gene data show CDR1 as WSHSY and CDR2 as SAAADI. Deletions cut 8 bases from V and 6 bases from J, with 8 bases between. The CDR3 sequence is 12 residues long. The CDR3 sequence is CASQGSNSPLHF. The CDR3 nucleotides read TGCGCCAGCCAGGGTTCTAATTCACCCCTCCACTTT.